Listed here is a single T cell receptor (beta chain). This entry is derived from a study of blood T cell repertoires in COVID-19. The CDR3 spans 16 residues. CDR1 SNHLY and CDR2 FYNNEI come from the germline V gene. J gave up 8 bases and V 6 bases, and 13 bases lay outside the gene matches. TCRdb's copy holds only in-frame clones and misses some; the assay was immunoSEQ multiplex PCR. The table includes about 250,000 clones, approximately 85% detected once. Sequencing was performed on peripheral blood. This TCR derives from a man aged 45-60 years with active or convalescent COVID-19. The chain has TRBV2 and TRBJ2-1; TRBD2 agrees at 10 bases. CDR3 sequence: CASSGSGRSTTHEQFF. The CDR3 nucleotides read TGTGCCAGCAGCGGTAGCGGGAGGTCAACTACCCATGAGCAGTTCTTC.